There are many counts of the clone carrying this T cell receptor beta chain. Its antigen is unknown. These data belong to a study of metastatic and nonmetastatic thyroid tumors. Overall study context: Repertoires from malignant and benign thyroid patients were compared across blood and tumor or nodule tissue.

Patients underwent thyroid surgery, and none had received any treatment before it. The authors' processing: Variation in CDR3 across clinicopathological groups served as the basis for constructing a distant-metastasis classifier in papillary thyroid cancer. TCRdb re-called clones via MiXCR from the PCR reads. TCRdb, rather than the study authors, made the V and J calls. In the table there are approximately 20,000 clones, roughly 20% of which are singletons. Per the germline V gene, CDR1 is LGHDT and CDR2 is YNNKEL (reference sequence). The CDR3 covers 18 residues. Losses at the gene ends were 1 base for V and 4 bases for J; bases not matched to a gene: 13. Regarding the study as a whole: Malignant thyroid tumors reportedly exceeded benign nodules significantly in TCR beta diversity, with the difference appearing in blood and tumor.

The sample comprised tumor tissue. This TCR came from a male donor with papillary thyroid cancer or a benign thyroid nodule (not recorded which). Some clones in this sample may be carry-over from other donors' samples. This rearrangement joins TRBV3-1 to TRBJ2-1, with 7 nucleotides matching TRBD1. CDR3 DNA: TGTGCCAGCAGCCAAGTCGCGACAGGGATTTCGTGGTACAATGAGCAGTTCTTC. The encoded protein is CASSQVATGISWYNEQFF.